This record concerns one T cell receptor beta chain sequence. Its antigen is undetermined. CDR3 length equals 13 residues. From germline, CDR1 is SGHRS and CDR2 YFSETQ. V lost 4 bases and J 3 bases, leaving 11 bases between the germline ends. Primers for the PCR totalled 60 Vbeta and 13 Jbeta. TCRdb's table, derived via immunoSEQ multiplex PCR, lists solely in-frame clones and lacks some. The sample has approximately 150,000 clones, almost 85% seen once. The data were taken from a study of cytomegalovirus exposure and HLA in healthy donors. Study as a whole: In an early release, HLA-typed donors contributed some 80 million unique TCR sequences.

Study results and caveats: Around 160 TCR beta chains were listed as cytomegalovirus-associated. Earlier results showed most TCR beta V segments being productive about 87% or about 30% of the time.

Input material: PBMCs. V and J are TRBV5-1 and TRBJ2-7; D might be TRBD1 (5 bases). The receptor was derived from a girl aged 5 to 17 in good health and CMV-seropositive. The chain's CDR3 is CASSLDIFYEQYF. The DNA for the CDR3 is TGCGCCAGCAGCCTGGACATCTTCTACGAGCAGTACTTC.